The rows below give T cell receptor beta chains drawn from one sample of a study of CD4 T cells in relation to SARS-CoV-2 and coronaviruses. Assay used: immunoSEQ multiplex PCR; TCRdb lists only in-frame clones, some missing. The sample holds over 15,000 clones, over 65% seen once. The antigens of these receptors remain unknown. Sequencing was carried out using CD4+ T cells from PBMCs, cultured in vitro. These receptor sequences come from a human donor in good health. Each CDR3 is given with its conserved first and last residue. D genes are given only for firm matches. Clone size is not always given. Where it is, it says once, few, many or a class for expanded clones.

v_gene	j_gene	d_gene	abundance	CDR3nt	CDR3aa
TRBV28	TRBJ2-1	-	-	TGTGCCAGCAGTTTCGGAGGGGCCGGGGGCAATGAGCAGTTCTTC	CASSFGGAGGNEQFF
TRBV30	TRBJ1-3	-	-	TGTGCCTGGAGGACGGGCTCTGGAAACACCATATATTTT	CAWRTGSGNTIYF
TRBV18	TRBJ2-1	TRBD2	-	TGTGCCAGCTCATTCGGGACTAGCGACTACAATGAGCAGTTCTTC	CASSFGTSDYNEQFF
TRBV4-2	TRBJ2-3	TRBD2	once	TGTGCCAGCAGATTACTAGCGGGAGTAAGCACAGATACGCAGTATTTT	CASRLLAGVSTDTQYF
TRBV5-1	TRBJ2-7	TRBD1	-	TGCGCCAGCAGCAGACAAACGCGGGACAGGGGGGAAGAGCAGTACTTC	CASSRQTRDRGEEQYF
TRBV14	TRBJ1-2	-	-	TGTGCCAGCAGCCAAGGGAAGGGTCCGGTCCCCGGCTACACCTTC	CASSQGKGPVPGYTF
TRBV7-3	TRBJ2-5	TRBD2	large	TGTGCCAGCAGCTTAACTGGAGGGACTAGCGGGACGGAGAGGGAGACCCAGTACTTC	CASSLTGGTSGTERETQYF
TRBV19	TRBJ2-5	-	-	TGTGCCAGTAGTTTACAGGGTGGGGAGACCCAGTACTTC	CASSLQGGETQYF
TRBV24-1	TRBJ1-1	-	-	TGTGCCACCAGTGAAGGTACGGCCTTCCGCCCCACTGAAGCTTTCTTT	CATSEGTAFRPTEAFF
TRBV7-8	TRBJ2-1	TRBD2	few	TGTGCCAGCAGCTTAGGAGGGCTAGCGGGAGATGAGCAGTTCTTC	CASSLGGLAGDEQFF
TRBV6-5	TRBJ1-2	TRBD1	-	TGTGCCAGCAGGTCCCTGACAGGGTCTGGCTACACCTTC	CASRSLTGSGYTF